The 2 T cell receptor beta chains reported below all come from one sample, sequenced in a study of cytomegalovirus exposure and HLA in healthy donors (dated by TCRdb to the late 2010s). Receptor libraries were prepared by the immunoSEQ multiplex PCR assay. For the multiplex PCR, a mixture combining 60 forward primers for TCR Vbeta segments and 13 reverse primers for TCR Jbeta segments was used. The table was pulled from immuneACCESS by TCRdb, which kept in-frame rearrangements only. Such tables lose some clones; where checked, under half of the loss comes from unresolved V genes, and the rest has no known cause. The sample table gives about 130,000 clones. The top ten constitute 1.5% to 1.9% of the sample. Sequencing was carried out using PBMCs. Source of these receptors: a woman between 40 and 50 years old in good health and CMV-seronegative.

This chain links TRBV7-9 with TRBJ2-3, with TRBD1 as a possible D gene (6 bases). Germline V gene sequence: CDR1 SEHNR, CDR2 FQNEAQ (reference sequence). The CDR3 covers 17 residues. V was trimmed by 4 bases and J by 0 bases, leaving 17 bases between them. The chain's CDR3 is CASSSWGWDISTDTQYF. CDR3 DNA sequence: TGTGCCAGCAGCTCCTGGGGATGGGACATCAGCACAGATACGCAGTATTTT.

The chain combines TRBV28 with TRBJ1-5; 7 nucleotides align to TRBD1. The CDR3 is 14 residues long. With 3 bases clipped from V and 6 bases from J, the junction kept 5 bases outside the gene matches. Per the germline V gene, CDR1 is MDHEN and CDR2 is SYDVKM. This chain's CDR3 is CASSLEGAGQPQHF. The CDR3 bases are TGTGCCAGCAGTTTGGAGGGGGCTGGTCAGCCCCAGCATTTT.